The sample holds a few counts of the clone carrying this TCR beta chain. Its cognate antigen is unknown. The sample belongs to a study of cytomegalovirus exposure and HLA in healthy donors. The study, taken as a whole, reports: Cytomegalovirus-associated TCR beta chains were listed, numbering some 150. Later on, a genetic analysis was performed. It linked a missense variant in DCLRE1C with V- and J-gene trimming of TCR beta. On later analysis, the bulk of CMV-associated TCR beta chains appeared to be HLA-restricted.

The PCR was carried out with 60 Vbeta primers and 13 Jbeta primers. The assay was immunoSEQ multiplex PCR, and TCRdb's table has in-frame clones only and misses some. The table records 100,000 to 150,000 clones, roughly 8.3% of them present only once. The origin of this receptor is a man between 35 and 55 years old in good health and CMV-seronegative. Sequenced sample: PBMCs.

The CDR3: CASSQDRYRGNSYGYTF. The CDR3 bases are TGCGCCAGCAGCCAAGATCGCTACAGGGGAAATAGCTATGGCTACACCTTC. The chain recombines TRBV4-1 with TRBJ1-2; 7 bases match TRBD1. This CDR3 comprises 17 residues. Germline CDR1 is MGHRA and CDR2 is YSYEKL. V trimming: 0 bases; J trimming: 4 bases; junction bases outside the gene matches: 11.